The 31 T cell receptor beta chains listed next were all sequenced from one sample in a study of cytomegalovirus exposure and HLA in healthy donors. The PCR had 60 Vbeta and 13 Jbeta primers. Using immunoSEQ multiplex PCR, the repertoire was profiled, and TCRdb retains in-frame clones only, with some absent. This sample carries 150,000 to 200,000 clones, approximately 80% of them seen once, and the ten largest clones take roughly 5%. The sequencing input was PBMCs. These receptors came from a woman aged 18-29 years in good health and CMV-seropositive.

This chain joins TRBV11-2 and TRBJ2-5; D is perhaps TRBD1 (5 bases). The V gene's germline CDR1 is SGHAT and CDR2 FQNNGV. V lost 2 bases, J lost 0 bases, and 10 bases lay in between. The length of the CDR3 is 15 residues. This CDR3 is CASSLMDNYQETQYF. CDR3 coding DNA: TGTGCCAGCAGCTTAATGGACAACTACCAAGAGACCCAGTACTTC.

V is TRBV5-1 and J is TRBJ1-2; 7 bases map to TRBD1. V lost 0 bases, J lost 5 bases, and 4 bases stayed unmatched. In germline, CDR1 is SGHRS, CDR2 YFSETQ. The CDR3 is 14 amino acids. CDR3 residues: CASSLGQGSYGYTF. In nucleotides, the CDR3 is TGCGCCAGCAGCTTGGGACAGGGATCTTATGGCTACACCTTC.

The chain carries TRBV5-1 and TRBJ2-3; D is possibly TRBD2 (6 bases). The ends were cut back, 0 bases at V and 6 bases at J, with 17 bases in the middle. Germline CDR1 reads SGHRS; CDR2 reads YFSETQ. CDR3 length equals 16 residues. The CDR3 bases are TGCGCCAGCAGCTTGGGTGTGACAAGCGGAGGGGATACGCAGTATTTT. It yields the protein CASSLGVTSGGDTQYF.

The genes are TRBV6-1 and TRBJ2-1; TRBD1 agrees at 9 bases. V gave up 6 bases and J gave up 4 bases; unmatched junction bases: 4. The CDR3 totals 14 residues. Per germline, CDR1 MNHNS and CDR2 SASEGT. The CDR3 nucleotides read TGTGCCAGCAGCGGGGACAGGGTATACAATGAGCAGTTCTTC. It encodes CASSGDRVYNEQFF.

The chain has TRBV9 and TRBJ2-2; 13 bases map to TRBD2. This CDR3 is 19 amino acids long. Trimming removed 1 base from V and 6 bases from J; junction bases left unmatched: 12. The V gene's germline CDR1 is SGDLS and CDR2 YYNGEE. The CDR3: CASSVRPLTSGGVAGELFF. The CDR3 region has the DNA TGTGCCAGCAGCGTACGCCCCCTTACTAGCGGGGGGGTAGCCGGGGAGCTGTTTTTT.

The V gene is TRBV9, the J gene TRBJ2-4; TRBD2 aligns across 8 bases. The V segment lost 3 bases and the J segment 6 bases; nucleotides outside the gene matches: 2. There are 13 residues in the CDR3. CDR1 and CDR2 from the germline V gene are SGDLS and YYNGEE. CDR3 coding DNA: TGTGCCAGCAGCGGAGCGGGGGTAAACATTCAGTACTTC. The encoded protein is CASSGAGVNIQYF.

As DNA, the CDR3 is TGTGCCAGCAGCCTGCTAGGAGGTCGGGAGGACAATGAGCAGTTCTTC. This encodes CASSLLGGREDNEQFF. The chain couples TRBV7-6 to TRBJ2-1; 7 bases fit TRBD2. The trim removed 5 bases at V and 5 bases at J, leaving 12 bases unmatched. This CDR3 region has 16 residues. Germline lookup yields CDR1 SGHVS and CDR2 FNYEAQ.

The chain has TRBV19 and TRBJ2-5; 7 bases map to TRBD2. Germline CDR1 and CDR2: LNHDA and SQIVND (reference sequence). CDR3 size: 15 residues. Trimming took 10 bases from V and 5 from J; bases not matched to a gene: 16. CDR3 sequence: CATQRAASGGETQYF. Here the CDR3 DNA reads TGTGCCACCCAGAGGGCCGCTAGCGGAGGGGAGACCCAGTACTTC.

This chain uses TRBV28 with TRBJ2-3; D remains unclear. CDR3 size: 15 residues. Germline assignment: CDR1 MDHEN and CDR2 SYDVKM. V dropped 5 bases and J dropped 0 bases, with 12 bases sitting between them. CDR3 in DNA: TGTGCCAGCAGTCTCCCAGCGTCTAGCACAGATACGCAGTATTTT. It translates to CASSLPASSTDTQYF.

This clone was detected once. The chain joins TRBV11-2 to TRBJ1-1; D uncertain. Trimming pared 2 bases from V and 5 bases from J, leaving 15 bases between. In germline, CDR1 is SGHAT, CDR2 FQNNGV. The length of the CDR3 is 15 residues. The DNA for the CDR3 is TGTGCCAGCAGCTTACTCTATGGAGGTCCAACTGAAGCTTTCTTT. It codes for CASSLLYGGPTEAFF.

Remarks on this clone: Germline is not matched at one junction end, which may reflect a read error. The V gene is TRBV7-9, the J gene TRBJ1-2, with 11 bases lining up with TRBD1. The CDR3 length is 15 residues. Germline V gives CDR1 SEHNR, CDR2 FQNEAQ (reference sequence). CDR3 residues: CSSSVRGTGGDGYTF. In DNA form, the CDR3 reads TGTTCCAGCAGCGTCCGTGGGACAGGGGGAGATGGCTACACCTTC.

For the CDR3, the DNA is TGCAGCGTTGAAGATGTTGGGCTTGGAAACACCATATATTTT. As protein: CSVEDVGLGNTIYF. The chain uses TRBV29-1 and TRBJ1-3; D not certain. CDR1 is SQVTM, CDR2 ANQGSEA, per germline. This CDR3 contains 14 residues. V was trimmed by 0 bases and J by 3 bases, leaving 9 bases between them.

This clone was observed once. The chain recombines TRBV6-5 with TRBJ1-2, with a weak D call TRBD1 (5 bases). The CDR3 has 14 amino acids. Germline V gene lookup returns CDR1 MNHEY and CDR2 SVGAGI. V lost 2 bases to trimming and J lost 4 bases, with 11 bases between them. The CDR3 sequence: CASSYNSGAYGYTF. CDR3 coding DNA: TGTGCCAGCAGTTACAATAGCGGGGCCTATGGCTACACCTTC.

The chain combines TRBV5-4 with TRBJ2-5; no definite D call. V lost 4 bases, J lost 3 bases, and 16 bases lay in between. The length of the CDR3 is 15 residues. Per the germline V gene, CDR1 is SGHNT and CDR2 is YYREEE (reference sequence). The CDR3 region is CASSDLMRRKETQYF. CDR3 coding DNA: TGTGCCAGCAGCGACTTGATGCGACGTAAAGAGACCCAGTACTTC.

In DNA, the CDR3 is TGTGCCAGCAGTTACTGGCGGGGACTGAACACCGGGGAGCTGTTTTTT. It encodes CASSYWRGLNTGELFF. The chain employs TRBV6-5 and TRBJ2-2; D is possibly TRBD2 (6 bases). The germline CDR1 and CDR2 sequences are MNHEY and SVGAGI. V gave up 1 base and J gave up 1 base, with 10 bases separating them. The CDR3 runs to 16 residues.

The chain carries TRBV19 and TRBJ2-3; perhaps TRBD1 as D (6 bases). Germline V lookup: CDR1 LNHDA, CDR2 SQIVND (reference sequence). This CDR3 has 14 amino acids. With 3 bases removed from V and 6 bases from J, the gap between germline ends came to 13 bases. The CDR3 DNA is TGTGCCAGTAGTATTTGGACAGACCCCGATACGCAGTATTTT. Translated: CASSIWTDPDTQYF. Using reference TRBV19 and TRBJ2-3 for the parts outside the CDR3, the full variable domain is DGGITQSPKYLFRKEGQNVTLSCEQNLNHDAMYWYRQDPGQGLRLIYYSQIVNDFQKGDIAEGYSVSREKKESFPLTVTSAQKNPTAFYLCASSIWTDPDTQYFGPGTRLTVL.

The chain combines TRBV15 with TRBJ2-3, with D unresolved. V was clipped by 0 bases and J by 4 bases, with 11 bases between them. Germline V gene sequence: CDR1 LNHNV, CDR2 YYDKDF (reference sequence). The CDR3 contains 15 residues. The CDR3 loop is CATSRDPGGADTQYF. The CDR3 nucleotides are TGTGCCACCAGCAGAGATCCGGGTGGCGCAGATACGCAGTATTTT.

This clone was picked up one time. This rearrangement joins TRBV29-1 to TRBJ1-3; perhaps TRBD1 as D (6 bases). Germline CDR1 and CDR2: SQVTM and ANQGSEA. Trimming cost V 4 bases and J 4 bases, with 17 bases left between them. This CDR3 is built from 15 residues. The CDR3 DNA reads TGCAGCGTTGGGTCGGACAGTTTGGCCGGAAACACCATATATTTT. Encoded protein: CSVGSDSLAGNTIYF.

The rearrangement joins TRBV18 to TRBJ2-7; a weak D match, TRBD2 (6 bases). V was shortened by 3 bases and J by 0 bases, with 12 bases between the two germline ends. Looked up from germline, CDR1 is KGHSH and CDR2 is LQKENI. This CDR3 has 15 amino acids. In DNA form, the CDR3 reads TGTGCCAGCTCACCTTGGGGGGAAAGCTCCTACGAGCAGTACTTC. It translates to CASSPWGESSYEQYF.

The chain combines TRBV11-3 with TRBJ1-1, with D possibly TRBD1 on 5 matching bases. The CDR3 covers 16 residues. Germline V CDR1 and CDR2: SGHNT, YENEEA. The V end lost 2 bases, the J end lost 3 bases, and 16 bases lay between the germline ends. The CDR3 is CASSLLRPLGDTEAFF. In DNA form, the CDR3 reads TGTGCCAGCAGCTTACTAAGACCTCTAGGGGACACTGAAGCTTTCTTT.

The chain is built from TRBV5-6 and TRBJ2-1, with a tentative D call TRBD2 (6 bases). Germline-derived CDR1 and CDR2 are SGHDT and YYEEEE. The CDR3 sequence is 13 residues long. Between the trimmed V and J ends, which lost 4 bases and 8 bases, there was a span of 13 bases. The CDR3 bases are TGTGCCAGCAGCGAGCCGGGCGGGGATGAGCAGTTCTTC. Translation: CASSEPGGDEQFF.

A remark on this clone: Other DNA sequences in the same sample also yield this CDR3. The chain has TRBV19 and TRBJ1-2, with unresolved D. This CDR3 comprises 14 residues. Trimming removed 0 bases at V and 3 bases at J, with 8 bases between. Germline loops: CDR1 LNHDA, CDR2 SQIVND (reference sequence). DNA for the CDR3: TGTGCCAGTAGTATAGATTTGGAGGACTATGGCTACACCTTC. Encoded protein: CASSIDLEDYGYTF.

The chain couples TRBV7-9 to TRBJ1-6; TRBD1 is a possible D gene (5 bases). The germline CDR1 and CDR2 sequences are SEHNR and FQNEAQ (reference sequence). This CDR3 has 16 amino acids. The ends were cut back, 5 bases at V and 0 bases at J, with 11 bases in the middle. CDR3: CASSPGSSSYNSPLHF. In nucleotides, the CDR3 is TGTGCCAGCAGCCCAGGGTCCAGCTCCTATAATTCACCCCTCCACTTT.

The chain carries TRBV7-2 and TRBJ1-2; 8 bases agree with TRBD1. The CDR3 has 14 residues. V trimming: 4 bases; J trimming: 4 bases; junction bases outside the gene matches: 5. The germline gives CDR1 SGHTA, CDR2 FQGNSA. In nucleotides, the CDR3 is TGTGCCAGCAGCTCGGACAGGGCGGCCTATGGCTACACCTTC. Translated: CASSSDRAAYGYTF.

The chain recombines TRBV19 with TRBJ2-7, with unresolved D. V was pared by 5 bases and J by 7 bases, with 15 bases between. The CDR3 runs to 13 residues. The germline gives CDR1 LNHDA, CDR2 SQIVND (reference sequence). The CDR3, as DNA: TGTGCCAGTAGTCTGGAGACGTCCTCGGAGCAGTACTTC. This sequence encodes CASSLETSSEQYF. Full variable domain (outside the CDR3, taken from reference TRBV19 and TRBJ2-7): DGGITQSPKYLFRKEGQNVTLSCEQNLNHDAMYWYRQDPGQGLRLIYYSQIVNDFQKGDIAEGYSVSREKKESFPLTVTSAQKNPTAFYLCASSLETSSEQYFGPGTRLTVT.

V gene TRBV6-5 combines with J gene TRBJ1-1; 7 bases are shared with TRBD1. The CDR3 has 14 amino acids. Trimming at V came to 5 bases and at J to 4 bases, leaving 7 bases not matched to a gene. Germline-derived CDR1 and CDR2 are MNHEY and SVGAGI. CDR3 sequence reads: CASSRGQGFTEAFF. The CDR3 coding sequence is TGTGCCAGCAGTAGGGGGCAGGGATTCACTGAAGCTTTCTTT.

This chain joins TRBV27 and TRBJ1-2; TRBD1 might be the D (6 bases). Germline V gene sequence: CDR1 MNHEY, CDR2 SMNVEV (reference sequence). V lost 0 bases and J 6 bases, leaving 17 bases between the germline ends. CDR3 size: 16 residues. Here the CDR3 DNA reads TGTGCCAGCAGTTTATCGGCCAGGGGTACGCCAGATGGCTACACCTTC. Residues: CASSLSARGTPDGYTF.

This clone was recorded a few times. The genes are TRBV7-9 and TRBJ1-2, with 8 nucleotides matching TRBD1. Trimming at V came to 5 bases and at J to 6 bases, leaving 8 bases not matched to a gene. Germline CDR1 and CDR2: SEHNR and FQNEAQ (reference sequence). This CDR3 contains 14 residues. The CDR3, as DNA: TGTGCCAGCAGCCCAGGGGGCGTGGGTCATGGCTACACCTTC. This sequence encodes CASSPGGVGHGYTF.

This sequence joins TRBV19 and TRBJ1-5, with TRBD1 matching 10 bases. This CDR3 contains 17 residues. Germline lookup yields CDR1 LNHDA and CDR2 SQIVND (reference sequence). J gave up 0 bases and V 8 bases, and 10 bases lay outside the gene matches. CDR3 coding DNA: TGTGCCAGTCGAGGGACAGGGACAGGGGCTAGCAATCAGCCCCAGCATTTT. Encoded protein: CASRGTGTGASNQPQHF. The entire variable domain, with the rest obtained from reference TRBV19 and TRBJ1-5, is as follows: DGGITQSPKYLFRKEGQNVTLSCEQNLNHDAMYWYRQDPGQGLRLIYYSQIVNDFQKGDIAEGYSVSREKKESFPLTVTSAQKNPTAFYLCASRGTGTGASNQPQHFGDGTRLSIL.

The genes are TRBV7-2 and TRBJ1-6, with D possibly being TRBD1 (5 bases). Germline V gene data show CDR1 as SGHTA and CDR2 as FQGNSA. V gave up 4 bases and J gave up 10 bases, with 17 bases separating them. The length of the CDR3 is 15 residues. The CDR3 DNA reads TGTGCCAGCAGCTCAGAGGGAGGGGCTGGGTCACCCCTCCACTTT. Translated, it gives CASSSEGGAGSPLHF.

The chain combines TRBV30 with TRBJ1-2; TRBD1 might be the D (6 bases). CDR3 length: 16 amino acids. Trimming shortened V by 2 bases and J by 4 bases, and 20 bases separated the two germline ends. Germline V gives CDR1 GTSNPN, CDR2 SVGIG (reference sequence). The CDR3 loop is CAWSPGRGGVGYGYTF. In DNA form, the CDR3 reads TGTGCCTGGAGTCCTGGGCGGGGGGGCGTTGGCTATGGCTACACCTTC.